Each of the 3 T cell receptor beta chains below was sequenced from the same sample in a study of blood T cells in healthy people across ages (dated by TCRdb to the mid-2010s). Libraries came from 5' RACE. For sequencing, an Illumina HiSeq 2500 was employed. The second PCR ran for roughly 6 to 11 cycles and used a J-beta primer mix along with a sample-barcoded 5' primer. TCRdb took the public reads, trimmed them with fastp at Q25, ran MiXCR for clone calling and kept in-frame beta chains. One record per CDR3 amino acid sequence lists the most common genes and DNA. This sample gives 1.5 million to 2 million distinct CDR3 sequences in total; approximately 28% of them show up just once. Together, the top ten hold around 7.7% of the sample. Sequencing was done on a sample of blood. The receptors shown here come from a young woman in good health.

The genes are TRBV9 and TRBJ1-2; D not resolved. Germline V lookup: CDR1 SGDLS, CDR2 YYNGEE. CDR3 size: 14 residues. The ends were cut back, 0 bases at V and 6 bases at J, with 12 bases in the middle. The CDR3 is CASSVGGAHDGYTF. The CDR3 DNA reads as TGTGCCAGCAGCGTAGGGGGTGCCCATGATGGCTACACCTTC.

In the case of this clonotype: One end of the junction is discordant with germline, which a read error may explain. The V gene is TRBV7-2, the J gene TRBJ2-6, with D possibly matching TRBD1 (6 bases). The CDR3 loop spans 15 amino acids. Germline CDR1 and CDR2: SGHTA and FQGNSA. The CDR3, as DNA: TGTGCCGGCAGCTTAGGGGGTACTGGGGCCAACGTCCTGACTTTC. It codes for CAGSLGGTGANVLTF.

The V gene is TRBV2, the J gene TRBJ2-1; the D gene could be TRBD1 or TRBD2 (6 bases each). CDR3 length: 15 residues. V lost 11 bases to trimming and J lost 5 bases, with 22 bases between them. The V gene's germline CDR1 is SNHLY and CDR2 FYNNEI. This CDR3 is CAGLPGAGADNEQFF. In DNA form, the CDR3 reads TGTGCCGGATTGCCGGGGGCAGGGGCCGACAATGAGCAGTTCTTC.